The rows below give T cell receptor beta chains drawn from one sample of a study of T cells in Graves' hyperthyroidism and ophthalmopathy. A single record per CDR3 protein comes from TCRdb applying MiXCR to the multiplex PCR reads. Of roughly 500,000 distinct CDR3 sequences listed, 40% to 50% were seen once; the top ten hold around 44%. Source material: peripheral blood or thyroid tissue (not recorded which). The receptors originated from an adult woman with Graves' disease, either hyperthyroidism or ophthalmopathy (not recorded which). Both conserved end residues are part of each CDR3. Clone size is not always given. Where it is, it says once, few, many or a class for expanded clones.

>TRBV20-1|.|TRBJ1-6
CSAEATSGIYNSPLHF
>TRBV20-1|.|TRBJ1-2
CSARGTGDDGYTF
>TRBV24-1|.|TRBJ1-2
CATSDLGWGRNYGYTF
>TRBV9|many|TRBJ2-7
CASSVDGTVTTYEQYF
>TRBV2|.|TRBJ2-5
CASSERAGVETQYF
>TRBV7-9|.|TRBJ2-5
CASSAGTGRGYTFGSGTQYF
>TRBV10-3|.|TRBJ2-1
CAISDEGTGYNEQFF
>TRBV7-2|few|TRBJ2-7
CASSLLFSVDSYEQYF
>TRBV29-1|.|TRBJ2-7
CSAEVAGGSYEQYF
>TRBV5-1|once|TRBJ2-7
CASSRRDRGSEQYF
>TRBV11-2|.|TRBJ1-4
CASSAWGQSEKLFF
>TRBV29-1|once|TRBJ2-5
CSVEGVAGYQETQYF
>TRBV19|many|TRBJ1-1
CASSRQVGDTEAFF